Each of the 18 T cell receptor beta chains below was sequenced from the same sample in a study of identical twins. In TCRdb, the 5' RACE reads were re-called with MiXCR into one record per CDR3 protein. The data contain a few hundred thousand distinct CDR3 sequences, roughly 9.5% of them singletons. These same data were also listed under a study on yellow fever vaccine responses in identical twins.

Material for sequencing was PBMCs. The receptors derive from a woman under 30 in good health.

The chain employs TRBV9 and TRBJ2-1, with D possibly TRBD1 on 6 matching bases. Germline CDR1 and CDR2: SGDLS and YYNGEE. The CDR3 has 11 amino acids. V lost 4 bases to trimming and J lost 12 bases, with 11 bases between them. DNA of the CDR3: TGTGCCAGCAGCCCCACCAGGGGGCAGTTCTTC. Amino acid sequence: CASSPTRGQFF.

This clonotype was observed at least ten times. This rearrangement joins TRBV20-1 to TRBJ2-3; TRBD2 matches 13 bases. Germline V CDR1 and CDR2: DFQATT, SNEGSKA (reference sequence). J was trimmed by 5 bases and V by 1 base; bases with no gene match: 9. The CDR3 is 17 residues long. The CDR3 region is CSARGIGLAGEVDTQYF. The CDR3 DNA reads TGCAGTGCTAGAGGCATCGGACTAGCGGGGGAGGTAGATACGCAGTATTTT.

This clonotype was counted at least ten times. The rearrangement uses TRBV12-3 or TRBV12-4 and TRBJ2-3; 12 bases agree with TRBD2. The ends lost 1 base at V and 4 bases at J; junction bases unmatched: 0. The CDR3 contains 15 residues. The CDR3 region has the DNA TGTGCCAGCAGTTTAGGACTAGCGGGGGCAGATACGCAGTATTTT. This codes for CASSLGLAGADTQYF.

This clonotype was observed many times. CDR3 coding DNA: TGTGCCAGCAGTCGTTCCGGGACTAGCGGGAGCTACGAGCAGTACTTC. Protein: CASSRSGTSGSYEQYF. The V call is TRBV28, the J call TRBJ2-7, with 14 nucleotides matching TRBD2. The trim removed 5 bases at V and 3 bases at J, leaving 6 bases unmatched. Per the germline V gene, CDR1 is MDHEN and CDR2 is SYDVKM. The CDR3 spans 16 residues.

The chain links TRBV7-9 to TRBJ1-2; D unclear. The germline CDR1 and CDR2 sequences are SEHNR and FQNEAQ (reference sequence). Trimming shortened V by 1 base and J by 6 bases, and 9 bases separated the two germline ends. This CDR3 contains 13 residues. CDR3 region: CASSLGNGNGYTF. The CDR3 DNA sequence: TGTGCCAGCAGCTTAGGCAACGGAAATGGCTACACCTTC.

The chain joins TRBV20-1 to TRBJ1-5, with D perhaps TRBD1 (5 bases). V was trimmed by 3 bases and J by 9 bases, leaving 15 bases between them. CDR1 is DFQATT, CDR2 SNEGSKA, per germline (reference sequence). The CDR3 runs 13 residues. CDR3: CSASAGLELPQHF. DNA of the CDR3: TGCAGTGCTAGTGCAGGGCTGGAGTTGCCCCAGCATTTT.

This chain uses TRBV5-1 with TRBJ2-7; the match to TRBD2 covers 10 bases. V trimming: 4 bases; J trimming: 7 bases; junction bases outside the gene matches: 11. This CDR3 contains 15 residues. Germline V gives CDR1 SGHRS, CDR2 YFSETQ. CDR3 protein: CASSPLAGVFQEQYF. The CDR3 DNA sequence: TGCGCCAGCAGCCCGCTAGCGGGAGTGTTCCAGGAGCAGTACTTC.

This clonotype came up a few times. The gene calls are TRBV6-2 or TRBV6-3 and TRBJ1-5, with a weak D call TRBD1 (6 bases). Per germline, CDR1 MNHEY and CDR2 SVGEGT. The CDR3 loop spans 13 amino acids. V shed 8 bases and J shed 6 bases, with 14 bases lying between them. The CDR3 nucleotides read TGTGCCAGCGGCAACAGGGAGTTTCAGCCCCAGCATTTT. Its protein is CASGNREFQPQHF.

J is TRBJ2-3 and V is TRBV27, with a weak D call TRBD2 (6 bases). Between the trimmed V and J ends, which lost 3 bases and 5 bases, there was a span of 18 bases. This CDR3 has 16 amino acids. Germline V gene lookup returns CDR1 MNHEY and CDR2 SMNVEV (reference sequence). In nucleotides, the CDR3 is TGTGCCAGCAGTTTCGCCAGAATGGGAGCGGGAGATACGCAGTATTTT. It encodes CASSFARMGAGDTQYF.

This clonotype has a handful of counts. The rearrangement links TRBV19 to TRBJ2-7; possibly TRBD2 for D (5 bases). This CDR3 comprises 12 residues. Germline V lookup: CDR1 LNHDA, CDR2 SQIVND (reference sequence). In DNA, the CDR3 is TGTGCGACGGGGTCACGCTCCTACGAGCAGTACTTC. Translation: CATGSRSYEQYF.

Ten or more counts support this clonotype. For the CDR3, the DNA is TGTGCCACCCAGGGGGCGCGAGGCAATCAGCCCCAGCATTTT. Translating it yields CATQGARGNQPQHF. The V call is TRBV10-3, the J call TRBJ1-5; 8 bases are a match to TRBD1. In germline, CDR1 is ENHRY, CDR2 SYGVKD. CDR3 length equals 14 residues. V dropped 10 bases and J dropped 2; count of bases not matched to a gene: 7.

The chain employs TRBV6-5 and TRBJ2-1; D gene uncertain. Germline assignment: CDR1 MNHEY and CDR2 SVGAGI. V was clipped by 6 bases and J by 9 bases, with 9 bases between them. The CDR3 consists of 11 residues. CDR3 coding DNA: TGTGCCAGCAGATTCCTGAGTGAGCAGTTCTTC. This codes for CASRFLSEQFF.

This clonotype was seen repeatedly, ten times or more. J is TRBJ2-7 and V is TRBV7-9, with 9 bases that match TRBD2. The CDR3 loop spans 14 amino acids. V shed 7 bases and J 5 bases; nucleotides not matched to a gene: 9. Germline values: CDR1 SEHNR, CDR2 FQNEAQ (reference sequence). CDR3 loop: CASTISGSLNEQYF. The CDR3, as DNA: TGTGCCAGCACCATTAGCGGGAGTCTTAACGAGCAGTACTTC.

The CDR3 bases are TGCAGTGCTAGAGGGGGACAAGGGGAGACCCAGTACTTC. Translation: CSARGGQGETQYF. V gene TRBV20-1 combines with J gene TRBJ2-5; TRBD1 is a possible D gene (6 bases). Trimming cost V 1 base and J 5 bases, with 11 bases left between them. The CDR3 runs to 13 residues. Germline CDR1 DFQATT, CDR2 SNEGSKA (reference sequence).

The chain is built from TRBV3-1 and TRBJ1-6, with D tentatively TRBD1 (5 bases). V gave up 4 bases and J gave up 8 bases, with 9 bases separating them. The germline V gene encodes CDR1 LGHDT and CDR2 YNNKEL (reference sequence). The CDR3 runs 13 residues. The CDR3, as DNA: TGTGCCAGCAGCCCGATGACAGATTCACCCCTCCACTTT. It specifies CASSPMTDSPLHF. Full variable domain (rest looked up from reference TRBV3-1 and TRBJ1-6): DTAVSQTPKYLVTQMGNDKSIKCEQNLGHDTMYWYKQDSKKFLKIMFSYNNKELIINETVPNRFSPKSPDKAHLNLHINSLELGDSAVYFCASSPMTDSPLHFGNGTRLTVT.

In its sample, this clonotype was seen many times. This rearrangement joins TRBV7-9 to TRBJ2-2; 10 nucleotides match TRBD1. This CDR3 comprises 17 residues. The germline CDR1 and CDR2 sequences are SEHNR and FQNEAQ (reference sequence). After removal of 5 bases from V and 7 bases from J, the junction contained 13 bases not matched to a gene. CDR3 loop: CASSLIRDRGPLGELFF. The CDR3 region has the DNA TGTGCCAGCAGCCTAATCCGGGACAGGGGCCCCCTCGGGGAGCTGTTTTTT.

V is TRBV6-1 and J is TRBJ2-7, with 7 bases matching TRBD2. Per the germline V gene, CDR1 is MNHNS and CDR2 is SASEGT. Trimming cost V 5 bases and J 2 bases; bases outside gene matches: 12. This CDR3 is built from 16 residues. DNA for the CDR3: TGTGCCAGCAGTCCCTTTGGCGGGAGTAGAACCTACGAGCAGTACTTC. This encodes CASSPFGGSRTYEQYF.

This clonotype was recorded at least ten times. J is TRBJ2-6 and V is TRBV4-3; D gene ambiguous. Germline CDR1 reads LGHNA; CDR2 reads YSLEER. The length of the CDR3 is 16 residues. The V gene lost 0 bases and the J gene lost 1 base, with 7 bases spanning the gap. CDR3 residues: CASSQDVASGANVLTF. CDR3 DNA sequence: TGCGCCAGCAGCCAAGATGTGGCTTCTGGGGCCAACGTCCTGACTTTC.